The present T cell receptor beta chain was sequenced within a study of T cells after yellow fever vaccination. Whole-study context: Low-cell-number fractions were prepared with SMART-Seq v4 Ultra Low Input. Study-level findings and limits: Weaker overall was a secondary response that nonetheless peaked faster, on day 5 versus 15. In post-booster samples, most primary-vaccination clones reappeared (about 96% CD4, about 91% CD8). Only a minor proportion of clonotypes was detected across both CD4 and CD8 compartments.

Turning to this clonotype: Its antigen is currently unknown.

TCRdb re-called the 5' RACE reads with MiXCR, one entry per CDR3 protein. Of fewer than 350,000 distinct CDR3 sequences listed, 8.5% to 9% are singletons. CDR1 and CDR2 (germline): SGHVS, FQNEAQ. Trimming left V 5 bases short and J 0 bases short, with 20 bases between. The CDR3 has 17 residues. This clonotype was obtained from a man between 18 and 29 years old who received the YFV17D yellow fever vaccine. The chain uses TRBV7-8 and TRBJ2-7; D might be TRBD2 (7 bases). The source was PBMCs, collected on the day of the first yellow fever vaccination. The CDR3 DNA reads as TGTGCCAGCAGCCAACCTCGAACGGGGGGCCTCTCCTACGAGCAGTACTTC. Translation gives CASSQPRTGGLSYEQYF.